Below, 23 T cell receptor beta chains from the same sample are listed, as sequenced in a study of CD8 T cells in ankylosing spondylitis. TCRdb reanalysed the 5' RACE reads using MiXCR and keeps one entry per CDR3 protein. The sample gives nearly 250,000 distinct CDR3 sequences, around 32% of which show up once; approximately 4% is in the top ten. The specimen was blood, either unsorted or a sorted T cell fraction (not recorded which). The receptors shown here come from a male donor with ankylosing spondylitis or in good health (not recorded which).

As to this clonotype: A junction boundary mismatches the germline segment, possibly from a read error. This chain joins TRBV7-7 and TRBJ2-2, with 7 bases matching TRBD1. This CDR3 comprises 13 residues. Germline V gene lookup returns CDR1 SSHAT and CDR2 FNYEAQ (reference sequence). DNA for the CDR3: TGTGCTAGCAGGGACAGATCTTCCGGGGAGCTGTTTTTT. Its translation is CASRDRSSGELFF.

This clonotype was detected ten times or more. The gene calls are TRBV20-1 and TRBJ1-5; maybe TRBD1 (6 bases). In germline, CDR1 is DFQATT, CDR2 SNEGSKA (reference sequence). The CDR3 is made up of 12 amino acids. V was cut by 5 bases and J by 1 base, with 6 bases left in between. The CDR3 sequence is CSAQGSNQPQHF. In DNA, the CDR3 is TGCAGTGCTCAGGGGAGCAATCAGCCCCAGCATTTT.

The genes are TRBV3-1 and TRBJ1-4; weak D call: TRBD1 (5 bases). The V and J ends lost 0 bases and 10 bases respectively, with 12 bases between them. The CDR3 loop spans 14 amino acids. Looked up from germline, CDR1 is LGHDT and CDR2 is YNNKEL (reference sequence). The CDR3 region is CASSQDVGASKLFF. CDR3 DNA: TGTGCCAGCAGCCAAGATGTCGGGGCATCAAAACTGTTTTTT.

The CDR3 DNA reads TGTGCCAGCAGTTTGTCGGAGGCCGGGGAGCTGTTTTTT. It codes for CASSLSEAGELFF. The rearrangement joins TRBV12-3 or TRBV12-4 to TRBJ2-2; tentatively, D is TRBD2 (5 bases). The V and J ends lost 3 bases and 6 bases respectively, with 8 bases between them. The CDR3 loop spans 13 amino acids.

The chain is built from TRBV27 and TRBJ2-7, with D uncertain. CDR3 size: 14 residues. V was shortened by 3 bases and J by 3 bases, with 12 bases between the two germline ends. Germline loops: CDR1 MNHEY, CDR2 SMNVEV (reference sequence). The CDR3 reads CASSLETGDYEQYF. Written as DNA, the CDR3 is TGTGCCAGCAGTTTGGAGACGGGTGACTACGAGCAGTACTTC.

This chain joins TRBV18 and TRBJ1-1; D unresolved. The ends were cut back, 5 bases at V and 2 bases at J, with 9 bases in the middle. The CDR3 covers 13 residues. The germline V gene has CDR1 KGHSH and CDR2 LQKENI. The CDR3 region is CASSSQDNTEAFF. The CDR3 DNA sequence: TGTGCCAGCTCATCCCAGGACAACACTGAAGCTTTCTTT.

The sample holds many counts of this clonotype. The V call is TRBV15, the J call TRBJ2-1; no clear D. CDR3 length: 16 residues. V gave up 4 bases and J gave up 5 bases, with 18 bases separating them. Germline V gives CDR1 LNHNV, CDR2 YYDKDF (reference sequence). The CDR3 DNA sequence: TGTGCCACCAGCAAAGGGCTCGGGTCACTTAACAATGAGCAGTTCTTC. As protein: CATSKGLGSLNNEQFF.

The CDR3 DNA follows: TGTGCCAGCAGTTACGTGGGTTCAAAGGCAGATACGCAGTATTTT. Translation: CASSYVGSKADTQYF. The chain combines TRBV6-2 or TRBV6-3 with TRBJ2-3; D gene uncertain. Looked up from germline, CDR1 is MNHEY and CDR2 is SVGEGT. This CDR3 is 15 amino acids long. V gave up 2 bases and J gave up 4 bases, with 13 bases separating them.

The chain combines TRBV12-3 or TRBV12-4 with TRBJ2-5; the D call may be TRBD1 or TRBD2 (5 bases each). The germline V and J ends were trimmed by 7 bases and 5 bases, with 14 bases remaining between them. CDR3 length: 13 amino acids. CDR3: CASTVGPPETQYF. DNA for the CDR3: TGTGCCAGCACCGTGGGACCTCCGGAGACCCAGTACTTC.

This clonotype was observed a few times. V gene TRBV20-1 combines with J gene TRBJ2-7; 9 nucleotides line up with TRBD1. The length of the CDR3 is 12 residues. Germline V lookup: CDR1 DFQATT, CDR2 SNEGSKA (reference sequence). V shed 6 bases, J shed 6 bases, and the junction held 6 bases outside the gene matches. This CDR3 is CSATRTGVEQYF. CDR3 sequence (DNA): TGCAGTGCCACCCGGACAGGGGTCGAGCAGTACTTC.

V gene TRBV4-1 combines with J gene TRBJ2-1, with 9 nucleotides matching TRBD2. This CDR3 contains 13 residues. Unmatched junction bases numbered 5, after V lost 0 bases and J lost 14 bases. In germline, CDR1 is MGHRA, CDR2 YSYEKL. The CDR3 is CASSQDTSGFEFF. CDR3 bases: TGCGCCAGCAGCCAAGATACTAGCGGGTTTGAGTTCTTC.

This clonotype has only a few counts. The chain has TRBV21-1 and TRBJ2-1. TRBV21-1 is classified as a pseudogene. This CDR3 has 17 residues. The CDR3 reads CASSKAPRTGLYDEQFF. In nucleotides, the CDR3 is TGTGCCAGCAGCAAAGCGCCGAGGACAGGGCTCTACGATGAGCAGTTCTTC.

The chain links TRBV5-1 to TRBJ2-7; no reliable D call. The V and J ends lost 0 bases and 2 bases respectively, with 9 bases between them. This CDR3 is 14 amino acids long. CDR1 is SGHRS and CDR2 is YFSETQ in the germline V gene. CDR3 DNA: TGCGCCAGCAGCTTGGTGCAGGAACCCTACGAGCAGTACTTC. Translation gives CASSLVQEPYEQYF. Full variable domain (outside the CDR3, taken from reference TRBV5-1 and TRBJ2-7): KAGVTQTPRYLIKTRGQQVTLSCSPISGHRSVSWYQQTPGQGLQFLFEYFSETQRNKGNFPGRFSGRQFSNSRSEMNVSTLELGDSALYLCASSLVQEPYEQYFGPGTRLTVT.

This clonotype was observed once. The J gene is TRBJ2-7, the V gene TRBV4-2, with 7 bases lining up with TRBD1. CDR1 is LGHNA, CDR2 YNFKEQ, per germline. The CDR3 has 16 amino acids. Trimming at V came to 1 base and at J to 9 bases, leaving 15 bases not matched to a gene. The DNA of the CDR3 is TGTGCCAGCAGCCAAGGACAGGGTGTCTCTCCAAGGTGGCAGTACTTC. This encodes CASSQGQGVSPRWQYF.

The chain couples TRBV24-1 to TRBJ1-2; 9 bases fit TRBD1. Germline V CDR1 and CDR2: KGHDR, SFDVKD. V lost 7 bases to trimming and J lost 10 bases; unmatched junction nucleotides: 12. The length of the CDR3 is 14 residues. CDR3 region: CATSAGTGKGTYTF. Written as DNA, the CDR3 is TGTGCCACCAGCGCCGGGACAGGGAAAGGGACCTACACCTTC.

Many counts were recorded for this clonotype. The chain's CDR3 is CSAGSVYQYF. DNA of the CDR3: TGCAGTGCCGGGTCCGTATACCAGTACTTC. This chain links TRBV20-1 with TRBJ2-7; D unclear. Trimming cost V 6 bases and J 10 bases, with 13 bases left between them. CDR1 is DFQATT and CDR2 is SNEGSKA in the germline V gene (reference sequence). This CDR3 is built from 10 residues.

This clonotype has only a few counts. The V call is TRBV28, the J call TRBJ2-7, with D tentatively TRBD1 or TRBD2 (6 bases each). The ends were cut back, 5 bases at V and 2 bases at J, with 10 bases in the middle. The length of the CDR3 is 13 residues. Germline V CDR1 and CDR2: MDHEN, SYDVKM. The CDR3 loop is CASSGGQPYEQYF. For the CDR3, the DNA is TGTGCCAGCAGTGGGGGGCAGCCCTACGAGCAGTACTTC.

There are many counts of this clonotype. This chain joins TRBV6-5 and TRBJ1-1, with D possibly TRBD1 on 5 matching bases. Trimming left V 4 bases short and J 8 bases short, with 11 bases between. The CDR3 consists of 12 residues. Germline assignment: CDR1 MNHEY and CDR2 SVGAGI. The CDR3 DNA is TGTGCCAGCAGTTCCCCTAAGGGGGAAGCTTTCTTT. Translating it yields CASSSPKGEAFF.

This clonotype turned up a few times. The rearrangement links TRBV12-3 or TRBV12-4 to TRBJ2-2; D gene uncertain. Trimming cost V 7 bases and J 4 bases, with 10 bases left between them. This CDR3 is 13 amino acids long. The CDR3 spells CASKMTVTGELFF. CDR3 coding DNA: TGTGCCAGCAAAATGACCGTCACCGGGGAGCTGTTTTTT.

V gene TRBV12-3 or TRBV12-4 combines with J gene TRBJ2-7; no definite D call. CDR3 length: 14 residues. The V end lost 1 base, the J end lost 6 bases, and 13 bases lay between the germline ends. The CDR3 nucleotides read TGTGCCAGCAGTTTAGGGTACGGAATGAGCGAGCAGTACTTC. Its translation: CASSLGYGMSEQYF.

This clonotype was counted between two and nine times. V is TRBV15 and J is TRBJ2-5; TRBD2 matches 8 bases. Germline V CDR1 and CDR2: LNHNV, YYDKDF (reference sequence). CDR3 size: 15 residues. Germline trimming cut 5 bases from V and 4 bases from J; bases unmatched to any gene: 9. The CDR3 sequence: CATSDSPGGGETQYF. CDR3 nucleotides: TGTGCCACCAGCGACTCTCCGGGAGGGGGAGAGACCCAGTACTTC.

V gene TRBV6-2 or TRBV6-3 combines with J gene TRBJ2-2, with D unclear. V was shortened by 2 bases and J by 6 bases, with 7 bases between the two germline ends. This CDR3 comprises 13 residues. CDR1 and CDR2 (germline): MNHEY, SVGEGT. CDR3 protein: CASSYGPPGELFF. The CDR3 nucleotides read TGTGCCAGCAGTTACGGCCCCCCCGGGGAGCTGTTTTTT.

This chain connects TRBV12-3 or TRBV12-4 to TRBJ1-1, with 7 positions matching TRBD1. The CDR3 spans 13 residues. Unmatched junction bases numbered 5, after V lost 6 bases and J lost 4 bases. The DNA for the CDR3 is TGTGCCAGCAGCAGGGGGTGGGTCACTGAAGCTTTCTTT. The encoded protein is CASSRGWVTEAFF.